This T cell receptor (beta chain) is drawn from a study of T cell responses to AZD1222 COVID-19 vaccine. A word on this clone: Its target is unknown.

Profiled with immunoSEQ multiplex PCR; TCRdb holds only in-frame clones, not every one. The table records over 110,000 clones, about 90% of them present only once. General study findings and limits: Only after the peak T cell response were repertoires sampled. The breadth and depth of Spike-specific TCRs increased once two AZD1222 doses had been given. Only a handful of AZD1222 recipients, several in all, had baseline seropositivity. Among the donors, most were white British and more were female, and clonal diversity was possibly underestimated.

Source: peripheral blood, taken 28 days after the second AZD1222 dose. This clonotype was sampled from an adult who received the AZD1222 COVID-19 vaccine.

The CDR3 is CASSYSGGVSRETQYF. As DNA, the CDR3 is TGTGCCAGCAGTTACTCAGGTGGGGTCTCCAGAGAGACCCAGTACTTC. V is TRBV6-6 and J is TRBJ2-5; unclear D gene. The germline V and J ends were trimmed by 0 bases and 4 bases, with 15 bases remaining between them. The CDR3 has 16 residues. Germline V lookup: CDR1 MNHNY, CDR2 SVGAGI (reference sequence).